Listed here are 13 T cell receptor beta chains from one sample, sequenced in a study of shared clonotypes between healthy human individuals. This table comes from immunoSEQ multiplex PCR, and its TCRdb copy is limited to in-frame clones, with some not included. The sample lists 2.5 million or so clones; more than 90% were seen once. Sample: naive CD4+ T cells sorted from blood. Subset of the sample: CD45RA+ positively selected. These receptors all come from a man in his late teens or twenties in good health.

This chain links TRBV28 with TRBJ1-2; possible D gene TRBD1, 5 bases. This CDR3 comprises 16 residues. Trimming removed 6 bases at V and 0 bases at J, with 17 bases between. Germline values: CDR1 MDHEN, CDR2 SYDVKM. Here the CDR3 reads CASSSGAGQANYGYTF. The DNA of the CDR3 is TGTGCCAGCAGCTCTGGGGCAGGCCAAGCTAACTATGGCTACACCTTC.

This rearrangement joins TRBV7-3 to TRBJ2-1; weak D call: TRBD1 (6 bases). The CDR3 loop spans 16 amino acids. Germline V gene sequence: CDR1 SGHTA, CDR2 FQGTGA. V shed 4 bases and J shed 2 bases, with 15 bases lying between them. The CDR3 nucleotides read TGTGCCAGCAGCTCTCCACAGGGTCTCGCCTACAATGAGCAGTTCTTC. Its protein is CASSSPQGLAYNEQFF. Full variable domain (missing parts from reference TRBV7-3 and TRBJ2-1): GAGVSQTPSNKVTEKGKYVELRCDPISGHTALYWYRQSLGQGPEFLIYFQGTGAADDSGLPNDRFFAVRPEGSVSTLKIQRTERGDSAVYLCASSSPQGLAYNEQFFGPGTRLTVL.

The chain is built from TRBV19 and TRBJ2-2, with TRBD2 matching 10 bases. The CDR3 covers 18 residues. Germline loops: CDR1 LNHDA, CDR2 SQIVND (reference sequence). Trimming cost V 1 base and J 1 base; bases outside gene matches: 6. The CDR3 is CASSIGFGLAENTGELFF. For the CDR3, the DNA is TGTGCCAGTAGTATAGGTTTCGGACTAGCGGAGAACACCGGGGAGCTGTTTTTT.

The chain combines TRBV6-5 with TRBJ1-6; 7 positions agree with TRBD1. V lost 5 bases, J lost 7 bases, and 8 bases stayed unmatched. The CDR3 consists of 15 residues. Germline V gene data show CDR1 as MNHEY and CDR2 as SVGAGI. The chain's CDR3 is CASSKPGGRNSPLHF. The CDR3 DNA reads as TGTGCCAGCAGTAAACCAGGGGGTAGGAATTCACCCCTCCACTTT.

The genes are TRBV20-1 and TRBJ2-3, with D hard to call. The germline V gene encodes CDR1 DFQATT and CDR2 SNEGSKA (reference sequence). V was cut by 0 bases and J by 11 bases, with 9 bases left in between. This CDR3 is built from 11 residues. The CDR3 here is CSARDLVRQYF. The CDR3 DNA reads TGCAGTGCTAGAGATCTGGTTCGGCAGTATTTT.

This clone has a single count. V gene TRBV6-6 combines with J gene TRBJ1-1; the D gene is possibly TRBD1 (5 bases). V lost 5 bases and J 6 bases, leaving 13 bases between the germline ends. This CDR3 has 13 residues. Germline assignment: CDR1 MNHNY and CDR2 SVGAGI (reference sequence). The CDR3: CASSPSVGPEAFF. The DNA for the CDR3 is TGTGCCAGCAGTCCCTCGGTGGGGCCTGAAGCTTTCTTT.

The chain is built from TRBV4-2 and TRBJ2-7; no definite D call. Trimming cost V 0 bases and J 7 bases, with 13 bases left between them. The length of the CDR3 is 14 residues. The germline gives CDR1 LGHNA, CDR2 YNFKEQ. CDR3 sequence reads: CASSQEPTPVEQYF. In DNA form, the CDR3 reads TGTGCCAGCAGCCAAGAACCGACGCCGGTTGAGCAGTACTTC.

With respect to this clone: The sample contains more than one DNA sequence encoding this CDR3. The genes are TRBV5-4 and TRBJ2-7; D unclear. CDR1 and CDR2 from the germline V gene are SGHNT and YYREEE (reference sequence). The CDR3 has 11 amino acids. V was cut by 4 bases and J by 5 bases, with 7 bases left in between. The CDR3 bases are TGTGCCAGCAGCCAAGAAAACGAGCAGTACTTC. Translation: CASSQENEQYF.

With regard to this clone: The same CDR3 is also encoded by other DNA sequences in this sample. This rearrangement joins TRBV7-2 to TRBJ1-1, with D hard to call. V was cut by 1 base and J by 1 base, with 7 bases left in between. The CDR3 is 14 amino acids. CDR1 SGHTA and CDR2 FQGNSA come from the germline V gene. The CDR3 DNA sequence: TGTGCCAGCAGCTTAGAGGGCTCGAACACTGAAGCTTTCTTT. Protein sequence: CASSLEGSNTEAFF.

For the CDR3, the DNA is TGCGCCAGCAGCTTGACTAGTTCCTACAATGAGCAGTTCTTC. Its protein product is CASSLTSSYNEQFF. The V gene is TRBV5-1, the J gene TRBJ2-1, with a possible D match to TRBD2 (5 bases). Between the trimmed V and J ends, which lost 1 base and 1 base, there was a span of 6 bases. CDR1 SGHRS and CDR2 YFSETQ come from the germline V gene. The CDR3 has 14 residues.

The V call is TRBV19, the J call TRBJ1-2, with 8 bases lining up with TRBD1. The CDR3 length is 14 residues. Germline trimming cut 6 bases from V and 2 bases from J; bases unmatched to any gene: 5. Germline CDR1 reads LNHDA; CDR2 reads SQIVND (reference sequence). CDR3 protein: CASRSGQENYGYTF. CDR3 sequence (DNA): TGTGCCAGTAGGTCGGGACAGGAGAACTATGGCTACACCTTC.

This clone appeared a few times. The V and J genes are TRBV7-6 and TRBJ2-7; D gene ambiguous. Per the germline V gene, CDR1 is SGHVS and CDR2 is FNYEAQ. V gave up 2 bases and J gave up 5 bases, with 7 bases separating them. This CDR3 comprises 12 residues. For the CDR3, the DNA is TGTGCCAGCAGCTTACCGACTCACGAGCAGTACTTC. Protein sequence: CASSLPTHEQYF.

The chain recombines TRBV5-4 with TRBJ1-1, with D maybe TRBD1 (6 bases). Germline V gives CDR1 SGHNT, CDR2 YYREEE (reference sequence). The CDR3 totals 14 residues. Trimming removed 4 bases at V and 4 bases at J, with 14 bases between. The CDR3 sequence is CASSPSQGSTEAFF. The DNA of the CDR3 is TGTGCCAGCAGCCCGTCCCAGGGGTCCACTGAAGCTTTCTTT.